These 12 T cell receptor beta chains were all obtained from the same sample, sequenced in a study of beta chain features in type 1 diabetes. Whole-study results and caveats: TCRB CDR3s were moderately but significantly shorter in Type 1 diabetes patients in all four CD4+ subsets.

All of the isolated RNA was reverse transcribed, so expressed TCRB transcripts were sequenced. The method was immunoSEQ multiplex PCR; TCRdb's version includes in-frame clones alone and lacks a portion of them. The repertoire holds around 150,000 clones, over 55% seen once, with roughly 0.089% in the top ten. No cognate antigen is known for these TCRs. Sequenced input: naive CD4+ T cells from blood. Receptor source: a man aged 25-45 years with type 1 diabetes.

The gene calls are TRBV9 and TRBJ2-1; D perhaps matches TRBD2 (6 bases). Germline lookup yields CDR1 SGDLS and CDR2 YYNGEE. This CDR3 region has 16 residues. Trimming cost V 4 bases and J 6 bases, with 20 bases left between them. The CDR3 here is CASSLGAGGVVNEQFF. For the CDR3, the DNA is TGTGCCAGCAGCCTTGGCGCCGGCGGGGTAGTCAATGAGCAGTTCTTC.

This sequence joins TRBV12-5 and TRBJ1-1; D is possibly TRBD1 (6 bases). From germline, CDR1 is LGHNT and CDR2 FRNRAP. The CDR3 contains 14 residues. The V gene lost 4 bases and the J gene lost 5 bases, with 14 bases spanning the gap. CDR3 sequence (DNA): TGTGCTAGTGGTTACCTGGACAGAGGTACTGAAGCTTTCTTT. The encoded protein is CASGYLDRGTEAFF. Full variable domain (missing parts from reference TRBV12-5 and TRBJ1-1): DARVTQTPRHKVTEMGQEVTMRCQPILGHNTVFWYRQTMMQGLELLAYFRNRAPLDDSGMPKDRFSAEMPDATLATLKIQPSEPRDSAVYFCASGYLDRGTEAFFGQGTRLTVV.

The J gene is TRBJ2-7, the V gene TRBV2; D unclear. Germline V CDR1 and CDR2: SNHLY, FYNNEI. V was shortened by 3 bases and J by 4 bases, with 13 bases between the two germline ends. The CDR3 covers 14 residues. CDR3 sequence (DNA): TGTGCCAGCAGTGACGGTTTTACAACTTACGAGCAGTACTTC. Its protein product is CASSDGFTTYEQYF.

This clone was seen more than once but under ten times. The chain has TRBV13 and TRBJ1-2, with 9 bases fitting TRBD1. Germline trimming cut 11 bases from V and 4 bases from J; bases unmatched to any gene: 11. Germline-derived CDR1 and CDR2 are PRHDT and FYEKMQ (reference sequence). The CDR3 totals 14 residues. The CDR3 coding sequence is TGTGCCTCCTACCGTCTGGGACAGGGCTATGGCTACACCTTC. Translated: CASYRLGQGYGYTF.

This clone was seen a single time. V is TRBV25-1 and J is TRBJ2-1, with D unresolved. This CDR3 has 12 amino acids. Germline V gene data show CDR1 as MGHDK and CDR2 as SYGVNS. Trimming stripped 3 bases from V and 4 bases from J, with 4 bases between. The CDR3, as DNA: TGTGCCAGCAGTGATTCTTACAATGAGCAGTTCTTC. Translated, it gives CASSDSYNEQFF.

This clone was recorded a few times. V gene TRBV30 combines with J gene TRBJ2-5; D is unresolved. Germline values: CDR1 GTSNPN, CDR2 SVGIG (reference sequence). Trimming removed 0 bases from V and 3 bases from J, with 5 bases in between. The CDR3 is made up of 12 amino acids. CDR3 region: CAWSVQKETQYF. CDR3 DNA sequence: TGTGCCTGGAGTGTACAGAAAGAGACCCAGTACTTC.

This clone was seen only a few times. The chain links TRBV28 to TRBJ2-6; no clear D gene. CDR1 and CDR2 from the germline V gene are MDHEN and SYDVKM. V shed 7 bases and J shed 0 bases, with 7 bases lying between them. This CDR3 spans 14 amino acids. The CDR3 loop is CASTGTSGANVLTF. CDR3 coding DNA: TGTGCCAGCACCGGTACCTCTGGGGCCAACGTCCTGACTTTC.

This rearrangement joins TRBV9 to TRBJ1-6; no reliable D call. V was trimmed by 0 bases and J by 5 bases, leaving 9 bases between them. The germline CDR1 and CDR2 sequences are SGDLS and YYNGEE. CDR3 size: 15 residues. CDR3 loop: CASSVEGFDNSPLHF. The CDR3 DNA reads as TGTGCCAGCAGCGTAGAGGGTTTTGATAATTCACCCCTCCACTTT.

The chain combines TRBV28 with TRBJ2-7; maybe TRBD2 (5 bases). The V gene's germline CDR1 is MDHEN and CDR2 SYDVKM. Trimming removed 8 bases from V and 3 bases from J, with 11 bases in between. The CDR3 is made up of 12 amino acids. CDR3 region: CASGRGFYEQYF. The CDR3 DNA reads TGTGCCAGCGGGCGAGGGTTCTACGAGCAGTACTTC.

The chain carries TRBV7-2 and TRBJ2-3; TRBD1 might be the D (5 bases). The CDR3 spans 14 residues. V lost 8 bases, J lost 0 bases, and 12 bases lay in between. Per the germline V gene, CDR1 is SGHTA and CDR2 is FQGNSA. CDR3 in amino acids: CASQVRASTDTQYF. As DNA, the CDR3 is TGTGCCAGCCAAGTCAGGGCGAGCACAGATACGCAGTATTTT.

The V and J genes are TRBV30 and TRBJ1-2; 8 bases map to TRBD1. V lost 0 bases, J lost 8 bases, and 8 bases stayed unmatched. Germline V lookup: CDR1 GTSNPN, CDR2 SVGIG (reference sequence). The CDR3 contains 14 residues. The CDR3 loop is CAWSVPTGAQGYTF. CDR3 DNA sequence: TGTGCCTGGAGTGTACCGACAGGGGCACAAGGCTACACCTTC. Based on the CDR3 plus reference TRBV30 and TRBJ1-2, the full variable domain is SQTIHQWPATLVQPVGSPLSLECTVEGTSNPNLYWYRQAAGRGLQLLFYSVGIGQISSEVPQNLSASRPQDRQFILSSKKLLLSDSGFYLCAWSVPTGAQGYTFGSGTRLTVV.

The chain recombines TRBV28 with TRBJ1-4; D remains unclear. Germline V lookup: CDR1 MDHEN, CDR2 SYDVKM. CDR3 length: 12 amino acids. V lost 3 bases, J lost 10 bases, and 9 bases lay in between. CDR3 DNA sequence: TGTGCCAGCAGTTTGGGGTGGGCAAAACTGTTTTTT. Translated, it gives CASSLGWAKLFF.